These 4 T cell receptor beta chains were sequenced from one sample in a study of identical twins. TCRdb fed the 5' RACE reads into MiXCR, producing one record per CDR3 protein. The sample holds just over 500,000 distinct CDR3 sequences, under 25% seen once. These same records also appear under a second study, on T cells expressing NK-cell markers.

What was sequenced was CD4+ T cells sorted from blood. The source is a woman aged 18 to 35 in good health.

This clonotype occurred a few times. The chain uses TRBV12-3 or TRBV12-4 and TRBJ1-2; unclear D gene. The CDR3 runs to 11 residues. Trimming removed 4 bases at V and 4 bases at J, with 4 bases between. In DNA form, the CDR3 reads TGTGCCAGCAGTTGGGCCTATGGCTACACCTTC. It specifies CASSWAYGYTF.

This clonotype came up a few times. The chain carries TRBV12-3 or TRBV12-4 and TRBJ2-2; 12 bases are a match to TRBD2. Germline trimming cut 6 bases from V and 8 bases from J; bases unmatched to any gene: 7. The length of the CDR3 is 15 residues. The CDR3 region has the DNA TGTGCCAGCAGAAGACTAGCGGGAGTTGTGGGGGAGCTGTTTTTT. This translates into CASRRLAGVVGELFF.

In its sample, this clonotype was seen a few times. The chain employs TRBV11-2 and TRBJ2-6; 7 bases map to TRBD1. Losses at the gene ends were 1 base for V and 0 bases for J; bases not matched to a gene: 12. The CDR3 has 20 amino acids. The germline CDR1 and CDR2 sequences are SGHAT and FQNNGV. Written as DNA, the CDR3 is TGTGCCAGCAGCTTAGTGACAGGGCGGTACGTCAACTCTGGGGCCAACGTCCTGACTTTC. Encoded protein: CASSLVTGRYVNSGANVLTF.

This clonotype showed up just a few times. V usage is TRBV5-1 and J usage is TRBJ2-7, with D uncertain. The V and J ends lost 6 bases and 1 base respectively, with 8 bases between them. The CDR3 has 12 residues. Germline V gene sequence: CDR1 SGHRS, CDR2 YFSETQ. CDR3 DNA: TGCGCCAGCATCTCCACTTCCTACGAGCAGTACTTC. Translation gives CASISTSYEQYF. Variable domain in full (rest from reference TRBV5-1 and TRBJ2-7): KAGVTQTPRYLIKTRGQQVTLSCSPISGHRSVSWYQQTPGQGLQFLFEYFSETQRNKGNFPGRFSGRQFSNSRSEMNVSTLELGDSALYLCASISTSYEQYFGPGTRLTVT.